This is a list of T cell receptor beta chains from one sample in a study of blood T cell repertoires in COVID-19. Profiling relied on immunoSEQ multiplex PCR, and the TCRdb table lists in-frame clones only, not all of them. Of 84,000 or so clones in the sample, about 80% were seen once. Sequencing input: peripheral blood. Receptors originate from a woman of 80 years or more with acute or convalescent COVID-19. The CDR3 runs from the conserved cysteine through the conserved F or W. Fields, in order: clone size, D gene, J gene, V gene, CDR3 DNA, CDR3 protein. A D gene is named only where the DNA matches it firmly. Rows give clone size only sometimes, using once, few, many, or a class for an expanded clone.

clone_size: once
d_call: TRBD1
j_call: TRBJ1-1
v_call: TRBV2
cdr3_nt: TGTGCCAGCACCTTGGGGACAGGGTCCGGAGCTTTCTTT
cdr3_aa: CASTLGTGSGAFF

clone_size: few
d_call: TRBD1
j_call: TRBJ1-1
v_call: TRBV30
cdr3_nt: TGTGCCTGGAGTGACAGGGGCCGCGGTGAAGCTTTCTTT
cdr3_aa: CAWSDRGRGEAFF

clone_size: -
d_call: -
j_call: TRBJ2-2
v_call: TRBV6-5
cdr3_nt: TGTGCCAGCAGTTCTCCGAGATCGGGCGGGGAGCTGTTTTTT
cdr3_aa: CASSSPRSGGELFF

clone_size: -
d_call: -
j_call: TRBJ1-3
v_call: TRBV18
cdr3_nt: TGTGCCAGCTCACCAAGCTCGGGGTCTGGAAACACCATATATTTT
cdr3_aa: CASSPSSGSGNTIYF

clone_size: -
d_call: -
j_call: TRBJ1-5
v_call: TRBV2
cdr3_nt: TGTGCCAGCAGTCAGGGGTTGGGTCAGCCCCAGCATTTT
cdr3_aa: CASSQGLGQPQHF

clone_size: -
d_call: -
j_call: TRBJ1-6
v_call: TRBV9
cdr3_nt: TGTGCCAGCAGCGTAGGTGCAGGGAGGTCCTATAATTCACCCCTCCACTTT
cdr3_aa: CASSVGAGRSYNSPLHF

clone_size: few
d_call: TRBD1
j_call: TRBJ2-2
v_call: TRBV27
cdr3_nt: TGTGCCAGCACCTCAATGGACAGGTACAACACCGGGGAGCTGTTTTTT
cdr3_aa: CASTSMDRYNTGELFF

clone_size: -
d_call: -
j_call: TRBJ1-2
v_call: TRBV19
cdr3_nt: TGTGCCAGTACCTCAGTGGGGGGACCTAACTATGGCTACACCTTC
cdr3_aa: CASTSVGGPNYGYTF

clone_size: -
d_call: -
j_call: TRBJ2-7
v_call: TRBV3-1/TRBV3-2
cdr3_nt: TGTGCCAGCAGCCAAGTAGCGACTAGTAGCTCCTACGAGCAGTACTTC
cdr3_aa: CASSQVATSSSYEQYF

clone_size: -
d_call: -
j_call: TRBJ2-7
v_call: TRBV18
cdr3_nt: TGTGCCAGCTCACCACCGGGGACTCCCAAACACGAGCAGTACTTC
cdr3_aa: CASSPPGTPKHEQYF

clone_size: -
d_call: TRBD2
j_call: TRBJ2-1
v_call: TRBV5-1
cdr3_nt: TGCGCCAGCAGCTCGATAGCGGGAGGGGTCAATGAGCAGTTCTTC
cdr3_aa: CASSSIAGGVNEQFF

clone_size: -
d_call: TRBD2
j_call: TRBJ2-5
v_call: TRBV7-2
cdr3_nt: TGTGCCAGCAGCCGCCTAGCGGGTGGTCAAGAGACCCAGTACTTC
cdr3_aa: CASSRLAGGQETQYF

clone_size: -
d_call: -
j_call: TRBJ2-5
v_call: TRBV5-1
cdr3_nt: TGCGCCAGCAGCTTCGGGGTCCAAGAGACCCAGTACTTC
cdr3_aa: CASSFGVQETQYF

clone_size: once
d_call: -
j_call: TRBJ2-1
v_call: TRBV5-1
cdr3_nt: TGCGCCAGCAGCGTTAACTACAATGAGCAGTTCTTC
cdr3_aa: CASSVNYNEQFF

clone_size: few
d_call: -
j_call: TRBJ2-7
v_call: TRBV27
cdr3_nt: TGTGCCAGCAGTTTAACAGGGAGCTTCTCCTACGAGCAGTACTTC
cdr3_aa: CASSLTGSFSYEQYF

clone_size: -
d_call: -
j_call: TRBJ2-7
v_call: TRBV7-9
cdr3_nt: TGTGCCAGCAGCTCGTTCGCACGGTACGAGCAGTACTTC
cdr3_aa: CASSSFARYEQYF

clone_size: -
d_call: -
j_call: TRBJ2-7
v_call: TRBV4-1
cdr3_nt: TGCGCCAGCAGCCAAGAGGGGGGGCTCTCCTACGAGCAGTACTTC
cdr3_aa: CASSQEGGLSYEQYF

clone_size: -
d_call: -
j_call: TRBJ2-5
v_call: TRBV7-9
cdr3_nt: TGTGCCAGCAGCTTAGTCAGGGGCTTCCCAGAGACCCAGTACTTC
cdr3_aa: CASSLVRGFPETQYF

clone_size: -
d_call: -
j_call: TRBJ2-3
v_call: TRBV7-7
cdr3_nt: TGTGCCAGCAGCTTAAGGGGTACGGGCACAGATACGCAGTATTTT
cdr3_aa: CASSLRGTGTDTQYF

clone_size: -
d_call: -
j_call: TRBJ1-1
v_call: TRBV6-5
cdr3_nt: TGTGCCAGCAACCCTAGACGGAACACTGAAGCTTTCTTT
cdr3_aa: CASNPRRNTEAFF

clone_size: -
d_call: -
j_call: TRBJ2-1
v_call: TRBV2
cdr3_nt: TGTGCCAGCAGTGGAGGCTACTACAATGAGCAGTTCTTC
cdr3_aa: CASSGGYYNEQFF

clone_size: -
d_call: TRBD1
j_call: TRBJ1-1
v_call: TRBV11-2
cdr3_nt: TGTGCCAGCAGCCTAACCTGGGACAGTGAAGCTTTCTTT
cdr3_aa: CASSLTWDSEAFF

clone_size: -
d_call: TRBD2
j_call: TRBJ2-1
v_call: TRBV11-2
cdr3_nt: TGTGCCAGCAGCTTACCATCTAGCGGGGTGGTAGTTGAGCAGTTCTTC
cdr3_aa: CASSLPSSGVVVEQFF

clone_size: -
d_call: -
j_call: TRBJ1-1
v_call: TRBV14
cdr3_nt: TGTGCCAGCAGCCGACAGTACACTGAAGCTTTCTTT
cdr3_aa: CASSRQYTEAFF